This entry features one T cell receptor beta chain sequence. What it recognizes is unknown. The CDR3 is made up of 18 amino acids. The ends lost 1 base at V and 4 bases at J; junction bases unmatched: 12. Germline values: CDR1 MGHRA, CDR2 YSYEKL. The data were produced by immunoSEQ multiplex PCR, yet TCRdb's version contains in-frame clones alone and is incomplete. Altogether 150,000 to 200,000 clones are present, 95% to 97% being singletons, with the ten largest covering about 0.89%. This entry comes from a study of cytomegalovirus exposure and HLA in healthy donors. Study-wide results and limits: A few CMV-associated chains proved CMV antigen-specific in vitro.

V is TRBV4-1 and J is TRBJ2-1; TRBD2 agrees at 8 bases. The source is a woman younger than 35 in good health and CMV-seronegative. What was sequenced was PBMCs. As DNA, the CDR3 is TGCGCCAGCAGCCAAGCCGTCATGGCGGGGGGTCCTTACAATGAGCAGTTCTTC. Translated, it gives CASSQAVMAGGPYNEQFF.